The next 17 T cell receptor beta chains were all read from a single sample in a study of Tregs in tolerant kidney transplant recipients. TCRdb's table, derived via immunoSEQ multiplex PCR, lists solely in-frame clones and lacks some. The sample holds about 94,000 clones, approximately 93% seen once. The sequenced sample was CD4+ T cells from blood, obtained before the transplant. The receptors originated from a human donor who received a combined kidney and bone marrow transplant.

A remark on this clone: Other nucleotide sequences in the sample specify the same CDR3. The chain recombines TRBV6-4 with TRBJ1-6; D is ambiguous. V was pared by 6 bases and J by 7 bases, with 13 bases between. Germline V gene lookup returns CDR1 MRHNA and CDR2 SNTAGT. The CDR3 length is 14 residues. In DNA, the CDR3 is TGTGCCAGCAGGCAAGACACACCCAATTCACCCCTCCACTTT. It yields the protein CASRQDTPNSPLHF.

This chain connects TRBV28 to TRBJ2-7; D uncertain. Trimming removed 6 bases from V and 2 bases from J, with 11 bases in between. CDR1 MDHEN and CDR2 SYDVKM come from the germline V gene. The CDR3 has 13 residues. CDR3 loop: CASSQTVPYEQYF. The CDR3 DNA reads as TGTGCCAGCAGCCAAACAGTTCCCTACGAGCAGTACTTC.

V gene TRBV5-1 combines with J gene TRBJ2-3, with 14 bases fitting TRBD2. The CDR3 is 17 residues long. With 2 bases clipped from V and 2 bases from J, the junction kept 4 bases outside the gene matches. Germline CDR1 SGHRS, CDR2 YFSETQ. As DNA, the CDR3 is TGCGCCAGCAGCTTTAGACTAGCGGGAGGGACCACAGATACGCAGTATTTT. The encoded protein is CASSFRLAGGTTDTQYF. Looking up the rest from reference TRBV5-1 and TRBJ2-3 gives the full variable domain: KAGVTQTPRYLIKTRGQQVTLSCSPISGHRSVSWYQQTPGQGLQFLFEYFSETQRNKGNFPGRFSGRQFSNSRSEMNVSTLELGDSALYLCASSFRLAGGTTDTQYFGPGTRLTVL.

The J gene is TRBJ2-6, the V gene TRBV30; D is undetermined. CDR1 and CDR2 (germline): GTSNPN, SVGIG (reference sequence). The CDR3 spans 12 residues. V lost 2 bases and J 4 bases, leaving 3 bases between the germline ends. DNA for the CDR3: TGTGCCTGGAGTCTAGGGGCCAACGTCCTGACTTTC. Translated: CAWSLGANVLTF.

The rearrangement links TRBV7-8 to TRBJ2-1; a possible D gene is TRBD1 (6 bases). CDR3 length: 15 residues. Deletions cut 2 bases from V and 4 bases from J, with 12 bases between. Germline V gene lookup returns CDR1 SGHVS and CDR2 FQNEAQ. The CDR3 sequence is CASSLLGAPYNEQFF. The DNA of the CDR3 is TGTGCCAGCAGCTTACTGGGGGCGCCGTACAATGAGCAGTTCTTC.

This clone was counted a single time. The V call is TRBV5-1, the J call TRBJ2-5, with 11 bases matching TRBD2. The better agreement between TRBJ2-7 and the DNA end casts doubt on the J call. This CDR3 is 16 amino acids long. Germline V CDR1 and CDR2: SGHRS, YFSETQ. The DNA for the CDR3 is TGCGCCAGCAGCCTCACACCTAGCGGGAGGATTTACGAGCAGTACTTC. This codes for CASSLTPSGRIYEQYF.

The chain joins TRBV29-1 to TRBJ1-2; D is unresolved. V was shortened by 3 bases and J by 4 bases, with 12 bases between the two germline ends. The germline V gene encodes CDR1 SQVTM and CDR2 ANQGSEA. This CDR3 spans 13 amino acids. Written as DNA, the CDR3 is TGCAGCGTTGAGGTAACAGCAGCCTATGGCTACACCTTC. Its protein product is CSVEVTAAYGYTF.

V is TRBV30 and J is TRBJ1-3; 7 bases map to TRBD1. The CDR3 spans 12 residues. Trimming removed 6 bases from V and 8 bases from J; junction bases left unmatched: 7. The V gene's germline CDR1 is GTSNPN and CDR2 SVGIG (reference sequence). CDR3 residues: CACPGGRDTIYF. The CDR3 DNA reads as TGTGCCTGCCCAGGGGGGAGAGACACCATATATTTT.

V and J are TRBV4-1 and TRBJ2-3; the match to TRBD2 covers 8 bases. With V trimmed by 1 base and J by 5 bases, 5 bases remained unmatched. Per the germline V gene, CDR1 is MGHRA and CDR2 is YSYEKL. This CDR3 contains 15 residues. DNA for the CDR3: TGCGCCAGCAGCCAAGGGGGACTAGTTGGAGATACGCAGTATTTT. Its translation: CASSQGGLVGDTQYF.

The chain combines TRBV28 with TRBJ2-5, with 10 bases identical to TRBD1. The J call may be mistaken, given a closer DNA end match to TRBJ2-7. Germline V gene lookup returns CDR1 MDHEN and CDR2 SYDVKM. This CDR3 spans 15 amino acids. CDR3 nucleotide sequence: TGTGCCAGCAGCTCCCCAGGACAGGGGGCCTACGAGCAGTACTTC. Residues: CASSSPGQGAYEQYF.

V is TRBV19 and J is TRBJ1-5, with D unresolved. This CDR3 is built from 15 residues. Trimming removed 5 bases at V and 4 bases at J, with 15 bases between. Looked up from germline, CDR1 is LNHDA and CDR2 is SQIVND (reference sequence). The CDR3 reads CASSGNTRGNQPQHF. The DNA for the CDR3 is TGTGCCAGTAGTGGGAACACGCGAGGGAATCAGCCCCAGCATTTT.

The chain joins TRBV7-9 to TRBJ1-5, with 7 bases aligning to TRBD1. Per germline, CDR1 SEHNR and CDR2 FQNEAQ (reference sequence). CDR3 length equals 14 residues. Trimming cost V 5 bases and J 4 bases; bases outside gene matches: 5. CDR3 region: CASSRDSSNQPQHF. In nucleotides, the CDR3 is TGTGCCAGCAGCAGGGACAGCTCAAATCAGCCCCAGCATTTT.

The genes are TRBV25-1 and TRBJ2-7; 7 bases fit TRBD1. V shed 5 bases, J shed 2 bases, and the junction held 9 bases outside the gene matches. This CDR3 is built from 15 residues. Looked up from germline, CDR1 is MGHDK and CDR2 is SYGVNS. CDR3 DNA sequence: TGTGCCAGCAGTAACTACAGGGGATCGGCCTACGAGCAGTACTTC. Protein sequence: CASSNYRGSAYEQYF.

This chain uses TRBV5-6 with TRBJ2-3; the match to TRBD2 covers 14 bases. CDR1 and CDR2 (germline): SGHDT, YYEEEE. The CDR3 extends over 19 amino acids. Unmatched junction bases numbered 7, after V lost 1 base and J lost 0 bases. CDR3 residues: CASSLSGLAGAPSTDTQYF. The CDR3 nucleotides are TGTGCCAGCAGCTTGTCGGGACTAGCGGGGGCGCCTAGCACAGATACGCAGTATTTT.

The rearrangement joins TRBV28 to TRBJ2-1, with 10 nucleotides matching TRBD2. Trimming removed 7 bases from V and 4 bases from J; junction bases left unmatched: 10. CDR1 MDHEN and CDR2 SYDVKM come from the germline V gene. CDR3 size: 16 residues. CDR3 in DNA: TGTGCCAGCAATACCCCACTAGCGGGAACATACAATGAGCAGTTCTTC. Translated, it gives CASNTPLAGTYNEQFF.

The CDR3 protein is CASSPRGGWYEQYF. CDR3 bases: TGTGCCAGCAGCCCTCGGGGGGGGTGGTACGAGCAGTACTTC. V and J are TRBV7-3 and TRBJ2-7; TRBD2 aligns across 8 bases. Per the germline V gene, CDR1 is SGHTA and CDR2 is FQGTGA. J was trimmed by 4 bases and V by 5 bases; bases with no gene match: 7. The CDR3 extends over 14 amino acids. Looking up the rest from reference TRBV7-3 and TRBJ2-7 gives the full variable domain: GAGVSQTPSNKVTEKGKYVELRCDPISGHTALYWYRQSLGQGPEFLIYFQGTGAADDSGLPNDRFFAVRPEGSVSTLKIQRTERGDSAVYLCASSPRGGWYEQYFGPGTRLTVT.

The V gene is TRBV9, the J gene TRBJ1-5, with a weak D call TRBD1 (6 bases). Germline loops: CDR1 SGDLS, CDR2 YYNGEE. V was clipped by 3 bases and J by 0 bases, with 16 bases between them. The CDR3 spans 17 residues. The chain's CDR3 is CASSAGEGLYSNQPQHF. The CDR3 nucleotides read TGTGCCAGCAGCGCAGGGGAGGGCCTATATAGCAATCAGCCCCAGCATTTT.